The source of this T cell receptor beta chain is a study of blood T cells in healthy people across ages. The CDR3 totals 15 residues. Trimming took 3 bases from V and 4 from J; bases not matched to a gene: 8. Each donor supplied roughly 9 milliliters of peripheral blood. The study, taken as a whole, reports: Per-million-T-cell TCR beta diversity fell roughly linearly with age. With naive T cell percentage, TCR beta diversity showed a strong correlation. Greater diversity and more naive CD4+ cells were seen in long-lived donors than in aged donors.

Primed by a sample-barcoded 5' primer and a J-beta primer mix, a second PCR proceeded for roughly 7 to 11 cycles. TCRdb analysed the 5' RACE reads with MiXCR anew, one entry per CDR3 protein. The data contain 870,000 or so distinct CDR3 sequences, 29% of them singletons. Turning to this clonotype: No antigen is known for it.

The chain carries TRBV12-3 or TRBV12-4 and TRBJ2-7; 8 bases agree with TRBD2. Sequencing was performed on blood. The TCR was taken from a woman at least 80 years old in good health. The CDR3 nucleotides are TGTGCCAGCAGTTTGAAAGCGGGAGCGAATTACGAGCAGTACTTC. Amino acid sequence: CASSLKAGANYEQYF.